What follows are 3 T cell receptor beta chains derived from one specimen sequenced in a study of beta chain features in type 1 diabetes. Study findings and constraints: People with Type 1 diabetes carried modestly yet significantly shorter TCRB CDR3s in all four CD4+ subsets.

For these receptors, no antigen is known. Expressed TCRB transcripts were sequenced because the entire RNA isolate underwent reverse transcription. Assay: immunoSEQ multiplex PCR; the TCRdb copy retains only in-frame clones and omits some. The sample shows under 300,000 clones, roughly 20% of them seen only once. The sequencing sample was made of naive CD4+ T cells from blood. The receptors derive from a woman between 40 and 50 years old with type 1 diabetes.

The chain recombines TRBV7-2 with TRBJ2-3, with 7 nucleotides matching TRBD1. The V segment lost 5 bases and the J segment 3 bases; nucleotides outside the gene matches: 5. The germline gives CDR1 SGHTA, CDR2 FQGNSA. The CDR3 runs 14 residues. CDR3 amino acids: CASSRDRITDTQYF. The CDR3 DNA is TGTGCCAGCAGCCGGGACAGAATTACAGATACGCAGTATTTT. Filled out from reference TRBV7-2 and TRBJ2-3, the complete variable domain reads GAGVSQSPSNKVTEKGKDVELRCDPISGHTALYWYRQSLGQGLEFLIYFQGNSAPDKSGLPSDRFSAERTGGSVSTLTIQRTQQEDSAVYLCASSRDRITDTQYFGPGTRLTVL.

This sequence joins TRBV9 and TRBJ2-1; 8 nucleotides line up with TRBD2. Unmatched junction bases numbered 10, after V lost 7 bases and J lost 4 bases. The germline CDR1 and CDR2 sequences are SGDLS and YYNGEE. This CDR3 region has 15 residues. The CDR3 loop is CASSEPGGRYNEQFF. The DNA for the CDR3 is TGTGCCAGCTCCGAGCCGGGGGGGCGGTACAATGAGCAGTTCTTC.

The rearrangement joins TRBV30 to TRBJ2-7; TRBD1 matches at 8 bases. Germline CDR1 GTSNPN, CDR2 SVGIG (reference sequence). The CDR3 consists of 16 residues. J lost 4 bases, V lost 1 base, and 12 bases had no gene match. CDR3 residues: CAWSGRFNRGNYEQYF. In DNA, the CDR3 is TGTGCCTGGAGTGGGCGTTTCAACAGGGGGAATTACGAGCAGTACTTC.